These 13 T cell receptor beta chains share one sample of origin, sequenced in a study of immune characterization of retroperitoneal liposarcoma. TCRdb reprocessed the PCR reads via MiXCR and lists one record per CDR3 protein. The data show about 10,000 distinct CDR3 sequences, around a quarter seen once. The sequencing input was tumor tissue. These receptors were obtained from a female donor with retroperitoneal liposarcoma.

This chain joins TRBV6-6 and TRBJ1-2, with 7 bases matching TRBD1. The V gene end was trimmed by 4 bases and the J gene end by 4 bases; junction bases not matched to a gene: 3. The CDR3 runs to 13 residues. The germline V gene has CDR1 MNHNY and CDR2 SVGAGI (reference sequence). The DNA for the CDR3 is TGTGCCAGCAGTTCGGGACAGTTCTATGGCTACACCTTC. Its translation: CASSSGQFYGYTF.

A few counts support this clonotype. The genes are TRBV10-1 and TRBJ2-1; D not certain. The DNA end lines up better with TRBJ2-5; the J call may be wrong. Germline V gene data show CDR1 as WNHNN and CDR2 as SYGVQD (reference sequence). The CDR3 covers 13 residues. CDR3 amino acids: CASPPRLRETQYF. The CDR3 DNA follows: TGCGCCAGTCCCCCGCGGTTGAGGGAGACCCAGTACTTC.

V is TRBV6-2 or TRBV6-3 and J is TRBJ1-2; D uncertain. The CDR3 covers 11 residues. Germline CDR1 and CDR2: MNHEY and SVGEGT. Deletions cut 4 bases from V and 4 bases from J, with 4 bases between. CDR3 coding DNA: TGTGCCAGCAGTTTCGCCTATGGCTACACCTTC. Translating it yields CASSFAYGYTF.

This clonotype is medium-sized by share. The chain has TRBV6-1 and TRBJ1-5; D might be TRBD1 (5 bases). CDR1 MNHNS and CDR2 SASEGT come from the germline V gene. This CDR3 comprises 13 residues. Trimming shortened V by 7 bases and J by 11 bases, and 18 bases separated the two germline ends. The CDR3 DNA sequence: TGTGCCAGCAACACGCAGGGAGGGTCGGCCCAGCATTTT. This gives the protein CASNTQGGSAQHF.

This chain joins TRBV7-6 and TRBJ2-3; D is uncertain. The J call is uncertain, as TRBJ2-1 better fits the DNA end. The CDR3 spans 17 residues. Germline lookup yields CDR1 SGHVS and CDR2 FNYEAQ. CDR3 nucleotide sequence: TGTGCCAGCAGCTTAGCGGGCGCACACACACACGGAGATACGCAGTTCTTC. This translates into CASSLAGAHTHGDTQFF.

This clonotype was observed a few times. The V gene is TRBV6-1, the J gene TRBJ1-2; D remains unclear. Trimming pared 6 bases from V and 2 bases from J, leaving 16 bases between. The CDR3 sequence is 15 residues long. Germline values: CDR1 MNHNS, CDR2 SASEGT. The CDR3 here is CASSPREGRNYGYTF. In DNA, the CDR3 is TGTGCCAGCAGCCCACGAGAGGGAAGGAACTATGGCTACACCTTC.

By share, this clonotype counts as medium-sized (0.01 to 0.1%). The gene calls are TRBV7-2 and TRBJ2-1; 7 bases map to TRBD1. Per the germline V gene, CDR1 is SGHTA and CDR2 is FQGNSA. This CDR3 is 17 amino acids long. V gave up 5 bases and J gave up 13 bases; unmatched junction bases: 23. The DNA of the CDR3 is TGTGCCAGCAGCATAGACCCAGCCGGGACAGTTCATGGGACCCAGTTCTTC. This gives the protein CASSIDPAGTVHGTQFF.

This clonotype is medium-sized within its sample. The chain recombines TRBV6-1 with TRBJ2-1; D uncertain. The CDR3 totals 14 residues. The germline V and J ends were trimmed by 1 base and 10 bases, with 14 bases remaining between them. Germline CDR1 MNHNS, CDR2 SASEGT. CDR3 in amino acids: CASSEEYGTYEQFF. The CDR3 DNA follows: TGTGCCAGCAGTGAAGAGTACGGAACCTACGAGCAGTTCTTC.

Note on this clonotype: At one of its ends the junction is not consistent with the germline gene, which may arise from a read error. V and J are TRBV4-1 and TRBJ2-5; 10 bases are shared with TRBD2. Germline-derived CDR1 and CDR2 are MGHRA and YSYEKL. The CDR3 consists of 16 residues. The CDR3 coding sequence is TGTGCCAGCAGCCAAGGAGCAGCGGGAGGGGAAGAGACCCAGTACTTC. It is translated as CASSQGAAGGEETQYF.

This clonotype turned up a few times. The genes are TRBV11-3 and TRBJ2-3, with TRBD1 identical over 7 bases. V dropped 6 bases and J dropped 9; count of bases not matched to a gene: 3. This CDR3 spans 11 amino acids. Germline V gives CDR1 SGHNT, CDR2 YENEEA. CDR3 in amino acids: CASSKDRTQYF. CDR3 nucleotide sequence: TGTGCCAGCAGTAAGGACAGGACGCAGTATTTT.

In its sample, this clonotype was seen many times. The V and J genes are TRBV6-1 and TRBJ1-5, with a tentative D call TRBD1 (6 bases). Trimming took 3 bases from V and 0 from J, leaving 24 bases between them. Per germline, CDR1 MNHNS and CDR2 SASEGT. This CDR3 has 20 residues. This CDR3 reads CASSEEYRQALLYSNQPQHF. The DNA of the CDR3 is TGTGCCAGCAGTGAGGAGTACCGACAGGCCCTACTTTATAGCAATCAGCCCCAGCATTTT.

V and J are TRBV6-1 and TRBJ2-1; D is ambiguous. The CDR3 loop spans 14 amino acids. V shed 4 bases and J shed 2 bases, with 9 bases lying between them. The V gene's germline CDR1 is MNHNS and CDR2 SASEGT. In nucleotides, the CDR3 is TGTGCCAGCAGTGCGGACGCTGCCTACAATGAGCAGTTCTTC. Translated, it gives CASSADAAYNEQFF.

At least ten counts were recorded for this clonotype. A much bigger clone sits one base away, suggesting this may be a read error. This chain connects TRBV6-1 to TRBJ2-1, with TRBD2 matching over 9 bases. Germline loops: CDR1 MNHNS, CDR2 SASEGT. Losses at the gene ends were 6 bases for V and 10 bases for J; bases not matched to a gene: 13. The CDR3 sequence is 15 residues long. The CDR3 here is CASRTGAGGAYEQFF. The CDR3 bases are TGTGCCAGCAGGACCGGGGCGGGGGGGGCCTACGAGCAGTTCTTC.